The rows below give T cell receptor beta chains drawn from one sample of a study of T-cell reconstitution after alpha-beta-depleted transplantation in children. TCRdb processed the PCR reads anew with MiXCR; each CDR3 protein has one entry. The table includes a few hundred thousand distinct CDR3 sequences, under 13% detected once. The sample in question was PBMCs from the stem cell graft donor, obtained from the stem cell graft. The receptors were sampled from a human donor who donated a stem cell graft to a child with acute myeloid leukemia. Each CDR3 is given without its conserved first and last residue. Each record gives: CDR3 protein, V gene.

ASGGAANTDTQY TRBV5-4
ASSYASPQLSGVTYEQY TRBV6-5
ASSMKREGVNEQF TRBV11-2
AIRTGTDSETQY TRBV10-3
ASSLHPLVWKNTEAF TRBV5-6
SGTGTGSYNEQF TRBV29-1
ASSGAVGYTGELF TRBV25-1
ASSYSQGVFNEQF TRBV6-5
ASSAQTSYNSPLH TRBV7-2
ASSNTGTGYTEAF TRBV5-1
ASSLAPLAKNIQY TRBV7-2
ASSPGQGQPETQY TRBV12-3/TRBV12-4
SAGGAGGAYEQY TRBV29-1
ASSGQGINTEAF TRBV12-3/TRBV12-4
ASSLEHNTGELF TRBV5-1
SARVWHTQIKETQY TRBV20-1
ASNTHRDRGEKLF TRBV6-1